This T cell receptor (beta chain) was observed in a study of blood T cells in healthy people across ages. Study-level results: Naive T cell percentage strongly correlated with TCR beta diversity.

The CDR3 runs 16 residues. The germline V gene has CDR1 SGHRS and CDR2 YFSETQ. V was pared by 4 bases and J by 11 bases, with 16 bases of the junction left unmatched. This clonotype was counted between two and nine times. What it binds is unknown. A much larger clone differs from this one at a single base, so this may be a read error. A second PCR, run for roughly 7 to 11 cycles, used a sample-barcoded 5' primer plus a J-beta primer mix. TCRdb re-called the 5' RACE reads with MiXCR, one entry per CDR3 protein. The profile shows about 930,000 distinct CDR3 sequences, about 29% of them singletons. The sample was also reused in another study, on T cells of mothers and their children. That work contributes: Sample barcodes plus 2-4 random nucleotides came from the M1S primer. Biologically related mothers and children overlapped slightly more than unrelated pairs, a non-significant difference. No T cell clones of persistent microchimeric origin were detected.

This rearrangement joins TRBV5-1 to TRBJ2-5; 11 nucleotides align to TRBD1. The source of this sequence is a woman in her thirties or forties in good health. The sequencing sample was made of blood. The CDR3 is CASSPLTGQGGDEQYF. The CDR3 nucleotides read TGCGCCAGCAGCCCCCTGACGGGACAGGGGGGCGATGAGCAGTACTTC. Looking up the rest from reference TRBV5-1 and TRBJ2-5 gives the full variable domain: KAGVTQTPRYLIKTRGQQVTLSCSPISGHRSVSWYQQTPGQGLQFLFEYFSETQRNKGNFPGRFSGRQFSNSRSEMNVSTLELGDSALYLCASSPLTGQGGDEQYFGPGTRLLVL.